This T cell receptor (beta chain) was retrieved from a study of human T cells and chemical hapten exposure. Study-level background: Mainly, slight library volume differences in the pool made TCR yields vary.

The sample's time point: healthy volunteer bleed at 6 weeks. The template was total RNA from unfractionated whole blood. This clonotype was seen ten or more times. Its antigen remains unknown. General study points: Among TCRs, those above 1 in 1000 frequency were unaffected by DPC sensitization.

Unique molecular identifiers were affixed to discrete cDNA molecules within the library. Each CDR3 protein is one row after TCRdb ran MiXCR on the RACE reads. The sample holds over 35,000 distinct CDR3 sequences, about 4% seen once. CDR3 size: 14 residues. Trimming pared 1 base from V and 0 bases from J, leaving 6 bases between. Germline values: CDR1 SGHTA, CDR2 FQGNSA. Sequencing was done on a sample of whole blood. The genes are TRBV7-2 and TRBJ1-2, with D maybe TRBD1 (6 bases). This receptor was obtained from a human donor in good health. Some clones in this sample may be carry-over from other donors' samples. The CDR3 DNA reads as TGTGCCAGCAGCTTAGGGACAGCTAACTATGGCTACACCTTC. Translation: CASSLGTANYGYTF.